A selection of T cell receptor beta chains follows, all from one sample in a study of T cells in localized non-small cell lung cancer. This table comes from immunoSEQ multiplex PCR, and its TCRdb copy is limited to in-frame clones, with some not included. The top ten clones hold roughly 10% of a sample with roughly 35,000 clones, more than 85% of them seen once. This specimen consisted of peripheral blood mononuclear cells, obtained before any cancer treatment. These TCRs come from an older female donor with stage II lung adenocarcinoma. Each CDR3 is given with its conserved first and last residue. The D gene is left open where the match is weak. A row's size may be missing; if present it is once, few, many or a size class.

>.|TRBV10-1|TRBJ1-5|TRBD1
CASRPKQGFDQPQHF
TGCGCCAGCAGGCCCAAACAGGGGTTTGATCAGCCCCAGCATTTT
>.|TRBV7-9|TRBJ1-4|.
CASTSTDANEKLFF
TGTGCCAGCACCTCGACGGACGCTAATGAAAAACTGTTTTTT
>.|TRBV30|TRBJ2-1|TRBD2
CASQTSGIYNEQFF
TGTGCCTCTCAGACTAGCGGGATATACAATGAGCAGTTCTTC
>.|TRBV27|TRBJ1-2|.
CASSFRNPLTGPYGYTF
TGTGCCAGCAGTTTCCGAAACCCCCTGACGGGGCCCTATGGCTACACCTTC
>.|TRBV6-1|TRBJ1-5|.
CASSLLTSNQPQHF
TGTGCCAGCAGCCTTTTAACCAGCAATCAGCCCCAGCATTTT
>.|TRBV14|TRBJ1-2|.
CASSQDSASSF
TGTGCCAGCAGCCAAGATTCAGCTTCTTCCTTC
>.|TRBV28|TRBJ1-5|.
CASRRRNRVQPQHF
TGTGCCAGCAGACGAAGAAACAGGGTTCAGCCCCAGCATTTT
>.|TRBV5-1|TRBJ2-1|TRBD2
CASSSSPSGRNEQFF
TGCGCCAGCAGCTCCTCGCCTAGCGGGAGGAATGAGCAGTTCTTC
>.|TRBV29-1|TRBJ2-1|.
CSVPGVAVSYNEQFF
TGCAGCGTTCCCGGGGTAGCGGTCTCCTACAATGAGCAGTTCTTC
>.|TRBV28|TRBJ2-5|.
CASSLIGREETQYF
TGTGCCAGCAGTTTAATCGGGCGGGAAGAGACCCAGTACTTC
>.|TRBV6-1|TRBJ2-1|.
CASSGRRRIANYNEQFF
TGTGCCAGCAGTGGCCGCCGACGGATAGCAAACTACAATGAGCAGTTCTTC
>.|TRBV5-1|TRBJ2-6|TRBD1
CASSLPTGDFRANVLTF
TGCGCCAGCAGCTTACCGACAGGGGATTTTAGGGCCAACGTCCTGACTTTC
>.|TRBV4-3|TRBJ2-2|TRBD2
CASSLAGARAGELFF
TGCGCCAGCAGCCTAGCGGGGGCGCGGGCCGGGGAGCTGTTTTTT
>.|TRBV5-1|TRBJ2-5|.
CASSLLPGQGKGETQYF
TGCGCCAGCAGCTTGCTCCCGGGGCAGGGGAAGGGAGAGACCCAGTACTTC
>.|TRBV28|TRBJ1-2|.
CASSLGLGINYGYTF
TGTGCCAGCAGTTTAGGTTTAGGGATTAACTATGGCTACACCTTC
>.|TRBV10-3|TRBJ2-7|.
CAISRGDGYEQYF
TGTGCCATCAGTAGGGGCGACGGGTACGAGCAGTACTTC
>.|TRBV9|TRBJ1-2|.
CASSVPLGGYTF
TGTGCCAGCAGCGTCCCCCTTGGGGGCTACACCTTC
>.|TRBV7-9|TRBJ2-3|.
CASSLAVPGADTQYF
TGTGCCAGCAGCTTGGCGGTGCCGGGGGCAGATACGCAGTATTTT
>.|TRBV7-8|TRBJ1-5|.
CASSALAAAGNNQPQHF
TGTGCCAGCAGCGCCCTGGCCGCAGCAGGTAACAATCAGCCCCAGCATTTT
>.|TRBV7-2|TRBJ2-1|.
CASSEDFNNEQFF
TGTGCCAGCAGCGAAGACTTTAACAATGAGCAGTTCTTC
>.|TRBV9|TRBJ2-5|TRBD2
CASSVSIAGEETQYF
TGTGCCAGCAGCGTCTCAATAGCGGGAGAGGAGACCCAGTACTTC
>.|TRBV7-8|TRBJ1-1|.
CASSRGGTEAFF
TGTGCCAGCAGCCGAGGGGGCACTGAAGCTTTCTTT
>.|TRBV4-3|TRBJ1-1|.
CASSQDGQGFNTEAFF
TGCGCCAGCAGCCAAGATGGGCAGGGGTTTAACACTGAAGCTTTCTTT
>.|TRBV5-1|TRBJ2-5|.
CASTLAWQETQYF
TGCGCCAGCACCCTTGCCTGGCAAGAGACCCAGTACTTC
>.|TRBV5-8|TRBJ2-7|TRBD2
CASSSSSGRPPYEQYF
TGTGCCAGCAGCTCATCTAGCGGTAGACCTCCCTACGAGCAGTACTTC
>.|TRBV9|TRBJ1-2|.
CASSVGSGGYGYTF
TGTGCCAGCAGCGTAGGATCGGGGGGCTATGGCTACACCTTC
>.|TRBV5-5|TRBJ1-2|.
CASSVGSHYGYTF
TGTGCCAGCAGCGTCGGGAGCCACTATGGCTACACCTTC
>.|TRBV2|TRBJ2-6|.
CASRRLVGANVLTF
TGTGCCAGCAGGAGGCTTGTTGGGGCCAACGTCCTGACTTTC
>.|TRBV18|TRBJ1-2|TRBD1
CASSVTGEGAYGYTF
TGTGCCAGCTCAGTGACAGGAGAGGGGGCTTATGGCTACACCTTC
>.|TRBV4-3|TRBJ1-5|.
CASSQERGQPQHF
TGCGCCAGCAGCCAAGAGCGGGGACAGCCCCAGCATTTT
>.|TRBV30|TRBJ1-5|TRBD1
CAWSVRAGGQPQHF
TGTGCCTGGAGTGTCAGGGCAGGGGGTCAGCCCCAGCATTTT
>.|TRBV5-4|TRBJ1-1|.
CASSSTANTEAFF
TGTGCCAGCAGCTCGACGGCGAACACTGAAGCTTTCTTT
>once|TRBV29-1|TRBJ1-4|.
CSVGYQNEKLFF
TGCAGCGTTGGTTATCAAAATGAAAAACTGTTTTTT